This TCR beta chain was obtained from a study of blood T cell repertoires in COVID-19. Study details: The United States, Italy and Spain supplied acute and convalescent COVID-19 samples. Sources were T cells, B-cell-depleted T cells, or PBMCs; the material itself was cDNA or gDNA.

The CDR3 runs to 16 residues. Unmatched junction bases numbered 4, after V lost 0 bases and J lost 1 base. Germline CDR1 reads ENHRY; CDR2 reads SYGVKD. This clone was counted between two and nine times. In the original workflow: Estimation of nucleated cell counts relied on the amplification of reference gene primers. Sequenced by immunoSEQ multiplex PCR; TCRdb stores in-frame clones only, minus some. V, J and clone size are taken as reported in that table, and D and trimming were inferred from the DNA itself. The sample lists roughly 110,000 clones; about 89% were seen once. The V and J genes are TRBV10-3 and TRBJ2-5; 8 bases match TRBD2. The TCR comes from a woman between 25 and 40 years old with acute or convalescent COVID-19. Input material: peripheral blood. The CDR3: CAISESLAGSQETQYF. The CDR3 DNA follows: TGTGCCATCAGTGAGTCGTTAGCGGGGTCCCAAGAGACCCAGTACTTC.